These T cell receptor beta chains were read from a single sample in a study of T cell repertoires in cytomegalovirus infection. The antigens these receptors bind are not known. TCRdb used MiXCR to reprocess the reads, holding one entry per CDR3 protein. The data hold under 500,000 distinct CDR3 sequences, with 40% to 50% observed a single time. The sequenced sample was cultured PBMCs, obtained from culture after CMV antigen stimulation. The receptor source for this set is a human donor in good health (CMV status not recorded). Some clones in this sample may be carry-over from other donors' samples. Both conserved end residues are part of each CDR3. Fields, in order: V gene, clone size, D gene, J gene, CDR3 protein, CDR3 DNA. A D gene is named only where the DNA matches it firmly. Size tells how often a clone was seen (once, few, many) or the class of an expanded clone, and some rows leave it out.

>TRBV5-1|few|TRBD1|TRBJ1-1
CASSLEGGRGTEAFF
TGCGCCAGCAGCTTGGAAGGGGGCAGGGGCACTGAAGCTTTCTTT
>TRBV5-1|-|-|TRBJ2-7
CASSQTGGQNYYEQYF
TGCGCCAGCAGCCAGACAGGAGGGCAGAACTACTACGAGCAGTACTTC
>TRBV7-6|few|TRBD2|TRBJ2-1
CASSSQSSGGPRGKFF
TGTGCCAGCAGCTCTCAATCCAGCGGGGGGCCTAGGGGGAAGTTCTTC
>TRBV7-8|few|-|TRBJ2-3
CASSPRWAGGQYF
TGTGCCAGCAGCCCGCGTTGGGCGGGTGGGCAGTATTTT
>TRBV6-1|few|-|TRBJ2-6
CASSEAGANVLTF
TGTGCCAGCAGTGAAGCTGGGGCCAACGTCCTGACTTTC
>TRBV7-2|-|-|TRBJ2-1
CASSFDGGVEFF
TGTGCCAGCAGCTTCGACGGGGGAGTGGAGTTCTTC
>TRBV7-9|few|TRBD2|TRBJ2-3
CASSDDSWTSGFPDTQYF
TGTGCCAGCAGCGACGACTCATGGACTAGCGGATTTCCAGATACGCAGTATTTT
>TRBV12-3/TRBV12-4|-|TRBD1|TRBJ1-5
CASSVTGTGGRPQHF
TGTGCCAGCAGTGTGACCGGGACAGGGGGGCGGCCCCAGCATTTT
>TRBV6-6|few|-|TRBJ1-3
CASCEAPGNTIYF
TGTGCCAGCTGCGAGGCTCCTGGAAACACCATATATTTT
>TRBV12-5|few|TRBD1|TRBJ2-2
CASGFITGGANTGELFF
TGTGCTAGTGGTTTTATCACAGGGGGCGCGAACACCGGGGAGCTGTTTTTT
>TRBV7-2|-|TRBD2|TRBJ2-7
CASSLGPGGQYEQYF
TGTGCCAGCAGCTTGGGCCCGGGGGGGCAATACGAGCAGTACTTC
>TRBV20-1|-|TRBD2|TRBJ2-5
CSAFGLAGGPRETQYF
TGCAGTGCTTTTGGACTAGCGGGGGGGCCGAGAGAGACCCAGTACTTC
>TRBV7-2|-|-|TRBJ2-7
CASSLFSPGYEQYF
TGTGCCAGCAGCCTCTTCTCCCCAGGCTACGAGCAGTACTTC
>TRBV29-1|few|-|TRBJ2-7
CSVVGDSYEQYF
TGCAGCGTCGTCGGGGACTCCTACGAGCAGTACTTC
>TRBV19|-|TRBD1|TRBJ2-1
CASSTPGTDYNEQFF
TGTGCCAGTAGTACCCCCGGGACAGACTACAATGAGCAGTTCTTC
>TRBV5-1|-|TRBD2|TRBJ2-2
CASSLNPSGGITGELFF
TGCGCCAGCAGCTTGAATCCTAGCGGGGGGATCACCGGGGAGCTGTTTTTT
>TRBV7-2|many|-|TRBJ1-3
CASSFKGLSGNTIYF
TGTGCCAGCAGCTTCAAGGGCCTCTCTGGAAACACCATATATTTT
>TRBV27|-|-|TRBJ2-2
CASSHPTTGELFF
TGTGCCAGCAGTCACCCCACTACCGGGGAGCTGTTTTTT
>TRBV7-9|-|TRBD1|TRBJ2-1
CASSPRGGQGADGVF
TGTGCCAGCAGCCCTCGGGGGGGACAGGGGGCCGATGGGGTCTTC
>TRBV5-6|few|-|TRBJ2-3
CASSSGLLSTDTQYF
TGTGCCAGCAGCTCGGGACTCTTAAGCACAGATACGCAGTATTTT
>TRBV28|-|TRBD1|TRBJ2-7
CASAGGAIYEQYF
TGTGCCAGTGCAGGGGGCGCGATCTACGAGCAGTACTTC
>TRBV28|-|TRBD1|TRBJ1-5
CASRTGMRYSNQPQHF
TGTGCCAGCAGGACAGGGATGAGATATAGCAATCAGCCCCAGCATTTT
>TRBV4-2|-|-|TRBJ2-3
CASTRLAGPDTQYF
TGTGCCAGCACCCGCCTGGCGGGCCCAGATACGCAGTATTTT
>TRBV6-1|-|-|TRBJ1-1
CASSEQGRSEEAFF
TGTGCCAGCAGTGAGCAGGGACGCTCAGAGGAAGCTTTCTTT
>TRBV4-2|few|-|TRBJ2-3
CASSPYWRSTDTQYF
TGTGCCAGCAGCCCCTACTGGCGGTCCACAGATACGCAGTATTTT
>TRBV15|-|TRBD2|TRBJ2-1
CATSRTPVASGSNEQFF
TGTGCCACCAGCAGGACACCGGTGGCTAGCGGGAGTAATGAGCAGTTCTTC
>TRBV7-2|few|-|TRBJ2-3
CASSLNGPDTQYF
TGTGCCAGCAGCTTAAACGGTCCAGATACGCAGTATTTT
>TRBV28|-|-|TRBJ1-1
CASSNWRGTEAFF
TGTGCCAGCAGCAACTGGAGGGGCACTGAAGCTTTCTTT
>TRBV7-6|-|TRBD1|TRBJ2-7
CASSLAGTGAGEQYF
TGTGCCAGCAGCTTAGCCGGGACAGGGGCCGGCGAGCAGTACTTC
>TRBV28|-|-|TRBJ2-7
CASSLRTYYEQYF
TGTGCCAGCAGTTTAAGGACATACTACGAGCAGTACTTC
>TRBV7-9|few|TRBD1|TRBJ1-1
CASSSQDRVFSEAFF
TGTGCCAGCAGCTCCCAAGACAGGGTCTTTTCTGAAGCTTTCTTT
>TRBV4-1|-|-|TRBJ2-1
CASSQGQALVDNEQFF
TGCGCCAGCAGCCAAGGTCAGGCCTTGGTGGACAATGAGCAGTTCTTC
>TRBV4-1|few|-|TRBJ1-2
CASSQVKKTDGRRNYGYTF
TGCGCCAGCAGCCAAGTAAAGAAGACGGACGGACGACGAAACTATGGCTACACCTTC
>TRBV12-3/TRBV12-4|few|-|TRBJ1-2
CASSLANNYGYTF
TGTGCCAGCAGTTTAGCCAATAACTATGGCTACACCTTC
>TRBV12-3/TRBV12-4|-|-|TRBJ2-7
CASSLGRQEQYF
TGTGCCAGCAGTTTAGGAAGGCAAGAGCAGTACTTC
>TRBV5-5|few|-|TRBJ2-1
CASGWDQRLVLEQFF
TGTGCCAGCGGCTGGGACCAGCGGTTGGTTTTGGAGCAGTTCTTC
>TRBV5-4|-|TRBD1|TRBJ1-4
CASSPGQGDFEKLFF
TGTGCCAGCAGCCCCGGACAGGGGGATTTTGAAAAACTGTTTTTT
>TRBV20-1|few|TRBD2|TRBJ2-3
CSARGIAGSSSKSDTQYF
TGCAGTGCTAGAGGGATAGCGGGGTCGAGTAGTAAGTCAGATACGCAGTATTTT
>TRBV27|-|TRBD1|TRBJ2-1
CASSTQGTGGVNEQFF
TGTGCCAGCAGTACGCAGGGGACAGGGGGGGTCAATGAGCAGTTCTTC
>TRBV6-1|few|-|TRBJ2-7
CASSSFGAHEQYF
TGTGCCAGCAGCTCTTTCGGGGCCCACGAGCAGTACTTC
>TRBV7-2|few|-|TRBJ2-7
CASSPFQGSSYEQYF
TGTGCCAGCAGCCCGTTTCAGGGGAGCTCCTACGAGCAGTACTTC
>TRBV14|-|-|TRBJ2-3
CASGHTDTQYF
TGTGCCAGCGGACACACAGATACGCAGTATTTT
>TRBV19|-|-|TRBJ2-1
CASSIGLADNEQFF
TGTGCCAGTAGTATAGGGCTAGCTGACAATGAGCAGTTCTTC
>TRBV6-5|-|-|TRBJ2-3
CASSYSRRPDTQYF
TGTGCCAGCAGTTACTCGAGAAGGCCAGATACGCAGTATTTT
>TRBV27|-|-|TRBJ1-1
CASSPGTRFTEAFF
TGTGCCAGCAGCCCCGGCACCCGTTTCACTGAAGCTTTCTTT
>TRBV7-9|-|-|TRBJ2-3
CASSPGAGESDTQYF
TGTGCCAGCAGCCCAGGGGCGGGGGAGTCAGATACGCAGTATTTT
>TRBV7-6|few|TRBD2|TRBJ2-7
CASSLWSRGEYEQYF
TGTGCCAGCAGCTTATGGTCGCGGGGGGAGTACGAGCAGTACTTC
>TRBV6-5|once|-|TRBJ2-2
CASSYSRAALRTGELFF
TGTGCCAGCAGTTACTCTAGGGCAGCCCTGCGGACCGGGGAGCTGTTTTTT
>TRBV7-6|-|-|TRBJ1-4
CASSLGVAGLGEKLFF
TGTGCCAGCAGCTTGGGGGTCGCAGGCTTAGGGGAAAAACTGTTTTTT
>TRBV19|-|-|TRBJ2-1
CASSMGHSSNEQFF
TGTGCCAGTAGTATGGGTCATTCTAGTAATGAGCAGTTCTTC
>TRBV7-2|-|-|TRBJ2-2
CASSLVVLMGTGELFF
TGTGCCAGCAGCTTAGTGGTTCTAATGGGGACCGGGGAGCTGTTTTTT
>TRBV6-2/TRBV6-3|-|-|TRBJ2-7
CASSWAPLGLQDAYEQYF
TGTGCCAGCAGTTGGGCCCCGTTGGGTTTGCAGGACGCGTACGAGCAGTACTTC
>TRBV20-1|few|-|TRBJ1-5
CSARDPPGSSNQPQHF
TGCAGTGCTAGAGATCCTCCGGGGAGTAGCAATCAGCCCCAGCATTTT